This T cell receptor (beta chain) was identified during a study of T cells after yellow fever vaccination. Study-wide context: It was SMART-Seq v4 Ultra Low Input that prepared the fractions with low cell numbers.

Template switching with 5'RACE generated the TCR cDNA and added a universal primer site and UMIs. TCRdb re-derived calls from the 5' RACE reads in MiXCR, one entry per CDR3 protein. Of around 300,000 distinct CDR3 sequences in the sample, approximately 4.5% were seen once. The CDR3 covers 16 residues. The V gene lost 7 bases and the J gene lost 4 bases, with 20 bases spanning the gap. Germline V gene lookup returns CDR1 SGHTA and CDR2 FQGNSA. The chain carries TRBV7-2 and TRBJ2-1; D possibly corresponds to TRBD2 (7 bases). The input for sequencing was PBMCs, taken 15 days after the yellow fever booster vaccination. This sequence was found in a man aged 18 to 30 who received the YFV17D yellow fever vaccine. CDR3 sequence (DNA): TGTGCCAGCACCCTATCTCGCGGGGGCCCTTACAATGAGCAGTTCTTC. Its translation is CASTLSRGGPYNEQFF.